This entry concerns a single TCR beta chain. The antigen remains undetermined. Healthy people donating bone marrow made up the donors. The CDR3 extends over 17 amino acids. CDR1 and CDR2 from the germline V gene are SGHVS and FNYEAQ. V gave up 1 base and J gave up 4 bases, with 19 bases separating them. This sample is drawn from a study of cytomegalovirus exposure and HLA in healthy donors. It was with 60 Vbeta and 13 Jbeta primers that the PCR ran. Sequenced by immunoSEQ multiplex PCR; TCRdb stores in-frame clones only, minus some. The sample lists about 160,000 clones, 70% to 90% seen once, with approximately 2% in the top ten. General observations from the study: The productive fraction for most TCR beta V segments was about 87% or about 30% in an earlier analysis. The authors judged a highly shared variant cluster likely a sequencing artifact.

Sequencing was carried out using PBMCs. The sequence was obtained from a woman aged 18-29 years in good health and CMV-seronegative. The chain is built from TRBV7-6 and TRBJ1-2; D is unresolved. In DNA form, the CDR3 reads TGTGCCAGCAGCTTAGTATTGGCGACCAGGACTTCCTATGGCTACACCTTC. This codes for CASSLVLATRTSYGYTF.